This T cell receptor (beta chain) was identified in a study of blood T cell repertoires in COVID-19. Overall study context: T cells, B-cell-depleted T cells, or PBMCs supplied cDNA or gDNA.

This clone was observed a handful of times. Trimming took 4 bases from V and 7 from J, leaving 17 bases between them. The germline V gene encodes CDR1 SGHRS and CDR2 YFSETQ. CDR3 length equals 14 residues. Method: immunoSEQ multiplex PCR; TCRdb's copy keeps in-frame clones and lacks some. The sample has 370,000 or so clones, around 84% seen once; the top ten hold more than 1%. The specimen was peripheral blood. The sequence came from a human donor with acute or convalescent COVID-19. The donor label of this sample is uncertain. The rearrangement uses TRBV5-1 and TRBJ1-2; tentatively, D is TRBD1 (6 bases). CDR3 bases: TGCGCCAGCAGCCCTCGACAGGAACCCTCTGGCTACACCTTC. Its translation: CASSPRQEPSGYTF. The full variable domain, completed using reference TRBV5-1 and TRBJ1-2, is KAGVTQTPRYLIKTRGQQVTLSCSPISGHRSVSWYQQTPGQGLQFLFEYFSETQRNKGNFPGRFSGRQFSNSRSEMNVSTLELGDSALYLCASSPRQEPSGYTFGSGTRLTVV.